The next 2 T cell receptor beta chains were all read from a single sample in a study of shared clonotypes between healthy human individuals. Assay used: immunoSEQ multiplex PCR; TCRdb lists only in-frame clones, some missing. The table includes millions of clones, approximately 95% detected once. The sequencing sample was made of naive CD4+ T cells from PBMCs. Subset described: CD45RA+ positively selected. The receptor source for this set is a man in his late teens or twenties in good health. Some clones in this sample may be carry-over from other donors' samples.

The rearrangement joins TRBV9 to TRBJ1-2; 9 bases align to TRBD1. The length of the CDR3 is 16 residues. With 1 base clipped from V and 5 bases from J, the junction kept 9 bases outside the gene matches. Germline-derived CDR1 and CDR2 are SGDLS and YYNGEE. CDR3 loop: CASSVSKGGTGYGYTF. The CDR3 DNA is TGTGCCAGCAGCGTATCAAAGGGCGGGACAGGGTATGGCTACACCTTC. Looking up the rest from reference TRBV9 and TRBJ1-2 gives the full variable domain: DSGVTQTPKHLITATGQRVTLRCSPRSGDLSVYWYQQSLDQGLQFLIQYYNGEERAKGNILERFSAQQFPDLHSELNLSSLELGDSALYFCASSVSKGGTGYGYTFGSGTRLTVV.

The V and J genes are TRBV7-8 and TRBJ1-1, with TRBD1 matching over 10 bases. The CDR3 contains 12 residues. From germline, CDR1 is SGHVS and CDR2 FQNEAQ. V shed 5 bases and J 9 bases; nucleotides not matched to a gene: 3. CDR3 nucleotides: TGTGCCAGCAGCACGGGACAGGGGCAAGCTTTCTTT. Translated: CASSTGQGQAFF. The whole variable domain, filled in from reference TRBV7-8 and TRBJ1-1, reads GAGVSQSPRYKVAKRGQDVALRCDPISGHVSLFWYQQALGQGPEFLTYFQNEAQLDKSGLPSDRFFAERPEGSVSTLKIQRTQQEDSAVYLCASSTGQGQAFFGQGTRLTVV.